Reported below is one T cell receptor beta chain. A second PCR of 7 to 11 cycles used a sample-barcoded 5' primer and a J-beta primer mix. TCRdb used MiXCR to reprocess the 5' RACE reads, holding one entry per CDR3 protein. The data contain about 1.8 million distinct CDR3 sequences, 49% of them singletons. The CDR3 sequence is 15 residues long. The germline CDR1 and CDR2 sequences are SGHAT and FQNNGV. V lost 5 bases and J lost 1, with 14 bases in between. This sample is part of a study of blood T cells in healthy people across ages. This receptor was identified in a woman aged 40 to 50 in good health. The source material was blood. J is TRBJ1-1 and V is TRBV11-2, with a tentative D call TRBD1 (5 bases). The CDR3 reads CASSPRTQRNTEAFF. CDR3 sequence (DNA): TGTGCCAGCAGCCCTAGGACACAAAGGAACACTGAAGCTTTCTTT.